Sequencing of this T cell receptor beta chain was carried out in a study of Tregs in tolerant kidney transplant recipients. Study at large: Mixed chimerism was transient after nonmyeloablative marrow transplants from related graft donors. Findings and caveats of the study: Antigen-driven expansion was suggested because donor-specific Tregs expanded more than all Tregs in tolerant patients. Nucleotide sequences could not be compared across some patients' samples due to primer changes. This study did not directly address biological reproducibility.

The CDR3 is made up of 13 amino acids. V was pared by 3 bases and J by 5 bases, with 10 bases between. Germline V gene sequence: CDR1 KGHSH, CDR2 LQKENI. The assay was immunoSEQ multiplex PCR, and TCRdb's table has in-frame clones only and misses some. The data hold under 95,000 clones, with 91% observed a single time. Regarding this clone: Antigen unknown.

The clonotype was recovered from a human donor who received a combined kidney and bone marrow transplant. The starting material was Tregs from blood, obtained before the transplant. The rearrangement joins TRBV18 to TRBJ1-1; D is possibly TRBD1 (6 bases). In DNA form, the CDR3 reads TGTGCCAGCTCACCCCGAGGGGGGACTGAAGCTTTCTTT. This encodes CASSPRGGTEAFF.